The text below deals with one TCR beta chain. Between the trimmed V and J ends, which lost 3 bases and 5 bases, there was a span of 11 bases. This CDR3 has 13 residues. Per the germline V gene, CDR1 is DFQATT and CDR2 is SNEGSKA (reference sequence). This sample was taken from a study of response to subunit inactivated influenza vaccine. Each CDR3 protein is one row after TCRdb ran MiXCR on the RT-PCR reads. The table records roughly 500,000 distinct CDR3 sequences, roughly 23% of them present only once. The data were also submitted as part of a second study, on T cells expressing NK-cell markers. That source adds: UMI-tagged 5'RACE template switching yielded the TCR beta cDNA. Sequenced donors, eight in total, included seven who were HCMV-seropositive and one who was seronegative.

Sequenced material: CD4+ T cells sorted from PBMCs, taken about 13 days after vaccination. The TCR originated in a man aged 45 to 65 who received an inactivated influenza vaccine. The V gene is TRBV20-1, the J gene TRBJ2-1, with TRBD2 as a possible D gene (6 bases). The CDR3 region is CSARSGANNEQFF. The CDR3 nucleotides are TGCAGTGCTAGGTCGGGAGCAAACAATGAGCAGTTCTTC.